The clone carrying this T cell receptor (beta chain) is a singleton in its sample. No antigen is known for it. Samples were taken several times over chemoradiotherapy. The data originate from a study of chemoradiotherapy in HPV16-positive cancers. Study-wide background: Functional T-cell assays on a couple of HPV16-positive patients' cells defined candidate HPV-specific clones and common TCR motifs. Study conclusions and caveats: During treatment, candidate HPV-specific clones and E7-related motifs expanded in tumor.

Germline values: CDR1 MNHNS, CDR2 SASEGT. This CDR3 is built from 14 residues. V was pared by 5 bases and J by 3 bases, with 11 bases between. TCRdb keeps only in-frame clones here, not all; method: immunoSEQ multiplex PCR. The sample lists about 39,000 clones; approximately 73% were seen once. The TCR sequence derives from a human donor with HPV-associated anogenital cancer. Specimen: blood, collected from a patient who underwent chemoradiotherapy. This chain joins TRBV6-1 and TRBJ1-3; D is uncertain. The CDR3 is CASSITTGGNTIYF. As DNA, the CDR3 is TGTGCCAGCAGTATAACAACGGGTGGAAACACCATATATTTT.